Given below is one TCR beta chain in context. Its specificity is unknown. This entry comes from a study of Graves' ophthalmopathy and Graves' hyperthyroidism. Whole-study findings and limits: Blood samples also showed most expanded thyroid clonotypes exceeding 0.001 frequency. A 13-signature model separated ophthalmopathy from stable hyperthyroidism, reaching 87.88% sensitivity and roughly 82% specificity cross-validated.

Amplification targeted the TCR beta CDR3 regions, with RNA transcripts as the source material. RT-PCR with HTBI primers came first, then second-round multiplex PCR. In TCRdb, the multiplex PCR reads were re-called with MiXCR into one record per CDR3 protein. This sample yields about 550,000 distinct CDR3 sequences, of which less than 45% are seen a single time; about 4.2% belongs to the top ten. The receptor was derived from an adult man with Graves' hyperthyroidism. Sequencing used peripheral blood or thyroid tissue (not recorded which).

In DNA form, the CDR3 reads TGTGCCAGCAGTTTATATGACAGGGGGAATTCACCCCTCCACTTT. Its translation: CASSLYDRGNSPLHF. The V and J genes are TRBV27 and TRBJ1-6, with 9 bases aligning to TRBD1. The CDR3 length is 15 residues. From germline, CDR1 is MNHEY and CDR2 SMNVEV (reference sequence). V lost 1 base to trimming and J lost 7 bases; unmatched junction nucleotides: 2.